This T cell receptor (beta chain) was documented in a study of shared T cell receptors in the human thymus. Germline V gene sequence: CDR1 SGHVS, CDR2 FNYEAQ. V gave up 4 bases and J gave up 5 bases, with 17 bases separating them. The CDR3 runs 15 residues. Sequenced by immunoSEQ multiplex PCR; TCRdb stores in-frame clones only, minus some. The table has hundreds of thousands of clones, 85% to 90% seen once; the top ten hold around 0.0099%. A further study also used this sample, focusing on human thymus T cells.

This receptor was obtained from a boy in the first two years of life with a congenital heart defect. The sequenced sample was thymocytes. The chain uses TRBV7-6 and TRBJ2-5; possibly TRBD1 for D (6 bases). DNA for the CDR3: TGTGCCAGCAGCTCCCCGGCCAGGGGTGGGGAGACCCAGTACTTC. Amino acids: CASSSPARGGETQYF.